The entry below describes one T cell receptor (beta chain). The CDR3 length is 15 residues. V lost 4 bases and J 6 bases, leaving 19 bases between the germline ends. CDR1 is SGHRS and CDR2 is YFSETQ in the germline V gene. Profiled with immunoSEQ multiplex PCR; TCRdb holds only in-frame clones, not every one. The table includes 150,000 to 200,000 clones, around 88% detected once. The sample comes from a study of blood T cell repertoires in COVID-19. Sequencing used peripheral blood. This receptor was identified in a human donor in a cohort sampled during active COVID-19. The chain is built from TRBV5-1 and TRBJ1-2; D might be TRBD1 (5 bases). The CDR3 coding sequence is TGCGCCAGCAGCCTCGCGATTGGGGGGAGAGATGGCTACACCTTC. It codes for CASSLAIGGRDGYTF.